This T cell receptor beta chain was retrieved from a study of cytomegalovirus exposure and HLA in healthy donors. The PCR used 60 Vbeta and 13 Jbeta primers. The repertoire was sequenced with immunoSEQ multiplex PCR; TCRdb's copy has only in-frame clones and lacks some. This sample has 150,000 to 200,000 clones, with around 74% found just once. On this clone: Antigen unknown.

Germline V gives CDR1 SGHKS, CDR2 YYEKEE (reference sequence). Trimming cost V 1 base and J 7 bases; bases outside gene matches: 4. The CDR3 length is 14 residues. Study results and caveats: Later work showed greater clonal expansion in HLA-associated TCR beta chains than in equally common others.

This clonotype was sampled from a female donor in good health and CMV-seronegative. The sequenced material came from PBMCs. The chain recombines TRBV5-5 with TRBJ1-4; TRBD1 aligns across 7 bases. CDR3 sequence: CASSLTGVVEKLFF. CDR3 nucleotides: TGTGCCAGCAGCTTGACAGGGGTAGTTGAAAAACTGTTTTTT.